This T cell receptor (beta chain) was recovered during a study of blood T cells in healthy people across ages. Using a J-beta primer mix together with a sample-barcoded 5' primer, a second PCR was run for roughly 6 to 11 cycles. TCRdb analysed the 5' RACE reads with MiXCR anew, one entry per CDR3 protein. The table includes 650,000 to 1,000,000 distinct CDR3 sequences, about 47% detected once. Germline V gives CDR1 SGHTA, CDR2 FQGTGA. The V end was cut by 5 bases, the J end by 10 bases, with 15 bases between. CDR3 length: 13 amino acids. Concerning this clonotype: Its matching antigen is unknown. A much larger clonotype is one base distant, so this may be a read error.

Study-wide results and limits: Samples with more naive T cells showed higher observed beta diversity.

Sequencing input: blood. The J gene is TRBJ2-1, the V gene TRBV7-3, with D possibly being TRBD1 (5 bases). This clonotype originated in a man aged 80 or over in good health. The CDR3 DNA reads TGTGCCAGCAGCGTATCCTCCAACAGGGAGCAGTTCTTC. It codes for CASSVSSNREQFF.